This TCR beta chain was captured in a study of blood T cell repertoires in COVID-19. On the study more broadly: Whether acute or convalescent, the COVID-19 samples came from the United States, Italy and Spain.

The repertoire was sequenced with immunoSEQ multiplex PCR; TCRdb's copy has only in-frame clones and lacks some. This table has roughly 86,000 clones, roughly four fifths appearing once. V was cut by 5 bases and J by 1 base, with 11 bases left in between. The germline V gene has CDR1 MNHNY and CDR2 SVGAGI (reference sequence). This CDR3 has 14 residues. Sequencing was carried out using peripheral blood. This clonotype was obtained from a human donor in a cohort sampled during active COVID-19. The chain employs TRBV6-6 and TRBJ1-1; D remains ambiguous. The CDR3, as DNA: TGTGCCAGCAGTCAGGAGACTACGAACACTGAAGCTTTCTTT. Translated: CASSQETTNTEAFF.